Below, one TCR beta chain is given with its context. The antigen remains undetermined. The CDR3 is 15 residues long. Germline loops: CDR1 SNHLY, CDR2 FYNNEI. Trimming left V 2 bases short and J 4 bases short, with 13 bases between. The sample originates from a study of T cells in tumors after PD-1 blockade. About the research overall: On average, tumor samples gave tens of thousands of TCR templates and 6,041 unique clonotypes. Findings and caveats of the study: Most post-therapy expanded exhausted CD8+ clones were new, undetected before treatment. Blood contained 40% to 50% of the tumor's TCR clonotypes.

Method: immunoSEQ multiplex PCR; TCRdb's copy keeps in-frame clones and lacks some. The sample lists thousands of clones; roughly 60% were seen once. Regarding time point: second of two post-therapy site-matched biopsies about two months apart. This TCR came from a human donor with basal cell carcinoma. This specimen consisted of tumor tissue, obtained after anti-PD-1 treatment. This sequence joins TRBV2 and TRBJ2-3; possibly TRBD1 for D (6 bases). CDR3 sequence reads: CASSEIGPGADTQYF. CDR3 coding DNA: TGTGCCAGCAGTGAAATCGGGCCAGGGGCAGATACGCAGTATTTT.